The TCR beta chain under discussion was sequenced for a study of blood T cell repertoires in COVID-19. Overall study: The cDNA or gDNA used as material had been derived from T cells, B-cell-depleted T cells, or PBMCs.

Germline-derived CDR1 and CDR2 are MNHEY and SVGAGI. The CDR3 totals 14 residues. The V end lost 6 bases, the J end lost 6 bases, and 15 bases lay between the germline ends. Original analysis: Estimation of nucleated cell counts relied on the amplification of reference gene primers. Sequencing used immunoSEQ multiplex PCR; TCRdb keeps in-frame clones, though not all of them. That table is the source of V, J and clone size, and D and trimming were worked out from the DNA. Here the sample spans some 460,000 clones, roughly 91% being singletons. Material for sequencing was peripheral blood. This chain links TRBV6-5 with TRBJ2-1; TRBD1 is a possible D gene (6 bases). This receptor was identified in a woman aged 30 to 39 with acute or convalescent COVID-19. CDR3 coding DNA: TGTGCCAGCAGCCGGGACACCTCCCCCAATGAGCAGTTCTTC. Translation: CASSRDTSPNEQFF.